The rows below give T cell receptor beta chains drawn from one sample of a study of CD8 T cells in Susac syndrome. TCRdb re-analysed the immunoSEQ multiplex PCR reads in MiXCR, keeping a single row per CDR3 protein. The sample has around 190,000 distinct CDR3 sequences, approximately 95% seen once. Sequencing was carried out using CD4+ T cells from PBMCs. These receptors all stem from a human donor in good health. CDR3s include the opening cysteine and the closing phenylalanine or tryptophan. The order of the fields is D gene, J gene, clone size, V gene, CDR3 protein, CDR3 DNA. A D gene is named only where the DNA matches it firmly. Size tells how often a clone was seen (once, few, many) or the class of an expanded clone, and some rows leave it out.

d_call: -; j_call: TRBJ2-2; clone_size: -; v_call: TRBV24-1; cdr3_aa: CATSDKLPGRGSTGELFF; cdr3_nt: TGTGCCACCAGTGATAAGCTCCCTGGGCGGGGTAGCACCGGGGAGCTGTTTTTT
d_call: -; j_call: TRBJ2-1; clone_size: -; v_call: TRBV5-4; cdr3_aa: CASSFGSGQVGEQFF; cdr3_nt: TGTGCCAGCAGCTTCGGGTCGGGCCAAGTCGGTGAGCAGTTCTTC
d_call: -; j_call: TRBJ1-1; clone_size: -; v_call: TRBV19; cdr3_aa: CASSIRGDTEAFF; cdr3_nt: TGTGCCAGTAGTATTCGGGGGGACACTGAAGCTTTCTTT
d_call: TRBD2; j_call: TRBJ2-3; clone_size: -; v_call: TRBV4-1; cdr3_aa: CASSKLGLSTDTQYF; cdr3_nt: TGCGCCAGCAGCAAACTGGGACTAAGCACAGATACGCAGTATTTT
d_call: -; j_call: TRBJ1-5; clone_size: -; v_call: TRBV24-1; cdr3_aa: CATSDITAAQHF; cdr3_nt: TGTGCCACCAGTGATATAACGGCCGCCCAGCATTTT
d_call: TRBD1; j_call: TRBJ1-1; clone_size: -; v_call: TRBV12-3/TRBV12-4; cdr3_aa: CASSLGGQGGEAFF; cdr3_nt: TGTGCCAGCAGTTTAGGGGGACAGGGGGGGGAAGCTTTCTTT
d_call: -; j_call: TRBJ1-2; clone_size: -; v_call: TRBV19; cdr3_aa: CASSSSGGNYGYTF; cdr3_nt: TGTGCCAGTAGTTCTTCGGGAGGAAACTATGGCTACACCTTC
d_call: -; j_call: TRBJ1-2; clone_size: -; v_call: TRBV12-3/TRBV12-4; cdr3_aa: CASSPGLGGYTF; cdr3_nt: TGTGCCAGCAGCCCCGGTTTGGGGGGCTACACCTTC
d_call: -; j_call: TRBJ2-7; clone_size: -; v_call: TRBV11-1; cdr3_aa: CASSLVRRDTNRVETYEQYF; cdr3_nt: TGTGCCAGCAGCTTAGTGCGAAGGGACACGAACAGGGTGGAAACATACGAGCAGTACTTC
d_call: -; j_call: TRBJ2-2; clone_size: -; v_call: TRBV5-6; cdr3_aa: CASSSWGQINTGELFF; cdr3_nt: TGTGCCAGCAGCTCTTGGGGGCAGATTAACACCGGGGAGCTGTTTTTT
d_call: -; j_call: TRBJ1-6; clone_size: -; v_call: TRBV7-9; cdr3_aa: CASSLGGNNSPLHF; cdr3_nt: TGTGCCAGCAGCTTAGGGGGAAATAATTCACCCCTCCACTTT
d_call: TRBD2; j_call: TRBJ2-3; clone_size: -; v_call: TRBV9; cdr3_aa: CASSVAVTSGASYDTQYF; cdr3_nt: TGTGCCAGCAGCGTAGCGGTGACTAGCGGGGCCAGCTACGATACGCAGTATTTT
d_call: -; j_call: TRBJ2-7; clone_size: -; v_call: TRBV5-1; cdr3_aa: CAGSLEAVGGYEQYF; cdr3_nt: TGCGCCGGCAGCTTGGAGGCAGTGGGGGGCTACGAGCAGTACTTC
d_call: TRBD1; j_call: TRBJ2-7; clone_size: -; v_call: TRBV5-1; cdr3_aa: CASSLSGTGMSEQYF; cdr3_nt: TGCGCCAGCAGCTTGTCTGGGACAGGGATGAGCGAGCAGTACTTC
d_call: -; j_call: TRBJ1-5; clone_size: few; v_call: TRBV19; cdr3_aa: CASSSQGNQPQHF; cdr3_nt: TGTGCCAGTAGTAGTCAGGGTAATCAGCCCCAGCATTTT
d_call: -; j_call: TRBJ2-1; clone_size: -; v_call: TRBV11-2; cdr3_aa: CASSSRKSFQFF; cdr3_nt: TGTGCCAGCAGCTCTCGAAAGTCCTTCCAGTTCTTC
d_call: -; j_call: TRBJ2-3; clone_size: -; v_call: TRBV7-2; cdr3_aa: CASSSPGTSTDTQYF; cdr3_nt: TGTGCCAGCAGCTCTCCCGGGACGAGCACAGATACGCAGTATTTT
d_call: TRBD2; j_call: TRBJ2-6; clone_size: -; v_call: TRBV28; cdr3_aa: CASSSPRGAANVLTF; cdr3_nt: TGTGCCAGCAGTTCCCCGCGGGGGGCAGCCAACGTCCTGACTTTC